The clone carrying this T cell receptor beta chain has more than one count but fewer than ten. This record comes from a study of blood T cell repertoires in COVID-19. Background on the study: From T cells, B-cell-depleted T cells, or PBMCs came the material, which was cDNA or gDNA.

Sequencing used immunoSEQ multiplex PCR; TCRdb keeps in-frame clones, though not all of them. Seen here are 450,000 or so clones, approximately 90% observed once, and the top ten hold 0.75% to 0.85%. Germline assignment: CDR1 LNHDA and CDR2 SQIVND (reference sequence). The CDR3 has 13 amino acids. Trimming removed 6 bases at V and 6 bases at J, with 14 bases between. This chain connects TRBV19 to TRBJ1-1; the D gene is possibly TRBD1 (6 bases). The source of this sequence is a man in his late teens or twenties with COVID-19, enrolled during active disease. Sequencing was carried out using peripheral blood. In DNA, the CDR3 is TGTGCCAGTAGACCGGACAGAGAGGCTGAAGCTTTCTTT. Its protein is CASRPDREAEAFF. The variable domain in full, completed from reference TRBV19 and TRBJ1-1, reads DGGITQSPKYLFRKEGQNVTLSCEQNLNHDAMYWYRQDPGQGLRLIYYSQIVNDFQKGDIAEGYSVSREKKESFPLTVTSAQKNPTAFYLCASRPDREAEAFFGQGTRLTVV.